Below, 16 T cell receptor beta chains from the same sample are listed, as sequenced in a study of cytomegalovirus exposure and HLA in healthy donors (dated by TCRdb to 2016 to 2017). Receptor amplification or capture employed the immunoSEQ multiplex PCR assay. The multiplex PCR relied on a mix of 60 forward primers for TCR Vbeta segments and 13 reverse primers for TCR Jbeta segments. The immuneACCESS repertoire file appears here via TCRdb, limited to in-frame rearrangements. These files lack a portion of the clones; in checked studies, under half of the deficit traces to unresolved V genes, and the cause of the others is not known. The sample data list about 130,000 clones, and 70% to 85% of these were observed just once. About 1.5% of the sample lies in the top ten. Sample: PBMCs. These receptors all come from a boy under 18 in good health and CMV-seronegative.

V gene TRBV19 combines with J gene TRBJ1-2; weak D call: TRBD1 (5 bases). The CDR3 consists of 15 residues. Germline-derived CDR1 and CDR2 are LNHDA and SQIVND (reference sequence). Deletions cut 7 bases from V and 5 bases from J, with 20 bases between. Written as DNA, the CDR3 is TGTGCCAGTACTCAAAGCGGGGCCGGTGTTTATGGCTACACCTTC. Protein product: CASTQSGAGVYGYTF.

This clone was picked up one time. The V and J genes are TRBV7-2 and TRBJ2-1; 7 nucleotides match TRBD1. The V gene end was trimmed by 5 bases and the J gene end by 2 bases; junction bases not matched to a gene: 12. The CDR3 totals 17 residues. Looked up from germline, CDR1 is SGHTA and CDR2 is FQGNSA. The CDR3 sequence is CASSPHSGTDPYNEQFF. DNA for the CDR3: TGTGCCAGCAGCCCACATTCGGGGACAGACCCCTACAATGAGCAGTTCTTC.

This chain joins TRBV5-4 and TRBJ2-7, with D perhaps TRBD2 (6 bases). Deletions cut 2 bases from V and 7 bases from J, with 7 bases between. Per the germline V gene, CDR1 is SGHNT and CDR2 is YYREEE (reference sequence). The CDR3 is made up of 11 amino acids. The CDR3 spells CASSFRGEQYF. DNA of the CDR3: TGTGCCAGCAGCTTTCGGGGGGAGCAGTACTTC.

The chain couples TRBV4-2 to TRBJ1-1; no firm D call. This CDR3 region has 14 residues. Germline-derived CDR1 and CDR2 are LGHNA and YNFKEQ. The V gene lost 3 bases and the J gene lost 1 base, with 9 bases spanning the gap. CDR3 sequence reads: CASSQPNTNTEAFF. The DNA of the CDR3 is TGTGCCAGCAGCCAGCCGAACACGAACACTGAAGCTTTCTTT.

This clone came up once. The sample has other DNA sequences that encode this CDR3 too. The chain has TRBV5-6 and TRBJ2-7; a possible D gene is TRBD2 (5 bases). V shed 2 bases and J shed 6 bases, with 9 bases lying between them. Per the germline V gene, CDR1 is SGHDT and CDR2 is YYEEEE. The CDR3 consists of 12 residues. The CDR3 protein is CASSLKRSEQYF. CDR3 sequence (DNA): TGTGCCAGCAGCTTAAAGCGGTCCGAGCAGTACTTC.

The chain recombines TRBV18 with TRBJ1-4; TRBD1 is a possible D gene (6 bases). V dropped 5 bases and J dropped 13 bases, with 11 bases sitting between them. This CDR3 is built from 11 residues. In germline, CDR1 is KGHSH, CDR2 LQKENI. CDR3 protein: CASSSRDTLFF. The CDR3 nucleotides are TGTGCCAGCTCAAGCCGGGACACACTGTTTTTT.

The chain combines TRBV4-3 with TRBJ2-7, with a weak D call TRBD2 (5 bases). The CDR3 has 16 amino acids. CDR1 is LGHNA, CDR2 YSLEER, per germline. Between the trimmed V and J ends, which lost 1 base and 3 bases, there was a span of 16 bases. The CDR3 region has the DNA TGCGCCAGCAGCCAAGGGTTAAGCGGCTTCTTCTACGAGCAGTACTTC. The encoded protein is CASSQGLSGFFYEQYF.

This CDR3 is CASSIGHTNTEAFF. DNA of the CDR3: TGTGCCAGTAGTATTGGACACACGAACACTGAAGCTTTCTTT. The rearrangement uses TRBV19 and TRBJ1-1; D perhaps matches TRBD1 (5 bases). Germline V CDR1 and CDR2: LNHDA, SQIVND (reference sequence). The CDR3 extends over 14 amino acids. The V end was cut by 3 bases, the J end by 1 base, with 9 bases between.

The chain has TRBV7-8 and TRBJ2-1; D uncertain. The V end lost 1 base, the J end lost 6 bases, and 10 bases lay between the germline ends. The CDR3 is 14 residues long. Germline CDR1 is SGHVS and CDR2 is FQNEAQ. The CDR3 coding sequence is TGTGCCAGCAGCTTAGATCCTAGTTTCAATGAGCAGTTCTTC. Protein sequence: CASSLDPSFNEQFF.

This clone occurred a few times. The chain carries TRBV6-1 and TRBJ1-3; unclear D gene. The V gene's germline CDR1 is MNHNS and CDR2 SASEGT. The CDR3 is 13 amino acids. Trimming took 4 bases from V and 8 from J, leaving 12 bases between them. The CDR3 DNA follows: TGTGCCAGCAGTGTTCGAGGGCCAGACACCATATATTTT. It yields the protein CASSVRGPDTIYF.

J is TRBJ2-4 and V is TRBV2; 11 bases match TRBD2. In germline, CDR1 is SNHLY, CDR2 FYNNEI. This CDR3 has 15 residues. The junction had 10 bases not matched to a gene; V was cut back by 4 bases and J by 11 bases. The CDR3 spells CASSGGTSGPSFQYF. The CDR3 bases are TGTGCCAGCAGTGGTGGGACTAGCGGCCCCTCTTTTCAGTACTTC.

A single count supports this clone. The chain couples TRBV6-1 to TRBJ2-7; TRBD2 matches 11 bases. Trimming at V came to 4 bases and at J to 0 bases, leaving 2 bases not matched to a gene. CDR3 size: 15 residues. Germline lookup yields CDR1 MNHNS and CDR2 SASEGT. This chain's CDR3 is CASSGTSGSSYEQYF. The CDR3 coding sequence is TGTGCCAGCAGTGGAACTAGCGGGAGCTCCTACGAGCAGTACTTC.

This sequence joins TRBV6-1 and TRBJ1-5, with a tentative D call TRBD1 (6 bases). Trimming removed 5 bases at V and 6 bases at J, with 11 bases between. The CDR3 runs 13 residues. CDR1 is MNHNS, CDR2 SASEGT, per germline. The CDR3 protein is CASSNTGFQPQHF. DNA for the CDR3: TGTGCCAGCAGTAATACAGGGTTTCAGCCCCAGCATTTT.

The J gene is TRBJ2-6, the V gene TRBV5-1, with 12 bases that match TRBD1. The CDR3 is 18 amino acids. V was pared by 4 bases and J by 0 bases, with 5 bases of the junction left unmatched. Germline V gives CDR1 SGHRS, CDR2 YFSETQ. The CDR3 DNA sequence: TGCGCCAGCAGCCCGGGGACAGGGGGCTTCTCTGGGGCCAACGTCCTGACTTTC. Translation: CASSPGTGGFSGANVLTF.

The chain is built from TRBV30 and TRBJ2-1; 7 bases line up with TRBD1. CDR3 size: 16 residues. V was clipped by 4 bases and J by 0 bases; unmatched bases: 9. Per the germline V gene, CDR1 is GTSNPN and CDR2 is SVGIG (reference sequence). The CDR3 loop is CAWNTATGSSYNEQFF. The CDR3 nucleotides are TGTGCCTGGAATACGGCGACAGGGAGCTCCTACAATGAGCAGTTCTTC.

The chain joins TRBV13 to TRBJ2-7, with TRBD2 as a possible D gene (6 bases). This CDR3 has 12 residues. Trimming left V 3 bases short and J 7 bases short, with 10 bases between. Germline assignment: CDR1 PRHDT and CDR2 FYEKMQ (reference sequence). The CDR3 sequence: CASSFSGREQYF. The CDR3 nucleotides are TGTGCCAGCAGCTTCAGTGGGAGGGAGCAGTACTTC.